Listed below are T cell receptor beta chains from one sample, sequenced in a study of immune evolution from preneoplasia to lung adenocarcinoma. Profiled with immunoSEQ multiplex PCR; TCRdb holds only in-frame clones, not every one. Of several thousand clones listed, 70% to 80% are singletons. The material sequenced was FFPE adjacent normal lung tissue. Receptors were obtained from a person between 60 and 80 years old with lung adenocarcinoma. Each CDR3 is given with its conserved first and last residue. Some rows mark clone size as missing; the rest say once, few, many or name a class of expanded clone.

CDR3 length	V gene	clone size	CDR3 protein
16	TRBV10-2	.	CASGGTASPMNTEAFF
20	TRBV30	.	CAWSVRRGPPDVPSGNTIYF
14	TRBV28	few	CASNTPGLYQPQHF
14	TRBV4-1	.	CASSQAYGPYEQYF
12	TRBV28	.	CASTSIGQPQHF
14	TRBV19	.	CASSGPGSGETQYF
13	TRBV29-1	few	CSVERQNTGELFF
14	TRBV28	.	CASNHAGTGGRAFF
15	TRBV7-7	few	CASSLGTSGSSEQFF
14	TRBV30	once	CAWNLAGGYNEQFF
14	TRBV5-1	.	CASSLVTGSYEQYF
14	TRBV18	.	CASSPRQENYGYTF
15	TRBV28	.	CASSSKGARLGGYTF
13	TRBV6-1	.	CASSEKVNTEAFF
14	TRBV6-5	.	CASSYGESYNEQFF
14	TRBV11-2	.	CASSLAWGRDIQYF
13	TRBV6-5	.	CASSWRTQETQYF
12	TRBV28	few	CASSLSPYEQYF
13	TRBV28	.	CASSLLDQETQYF
14	TRBV7-6	.	CASSPGTVKETQYF
12	TRBV6-5	.	CASSSSGTKLFF
14	TRBV9	.	CASSVGGALSGQYF
13	TRBV5-6	once	CASSTTGPFQLLF
15	TRBV4-3	.	CASSLRDDVSYEQYF
15	TRBV4-1	.	CASSQFADNTGELFF
16	TRBV29-1	.	CSVEDRGGPNSYEQYF
14	TRBV4-3	.	CASSPGLASYEQYF
14	TRBV28	.	CASSLPGGYTEAFF
14	TRBV5-1	.	CASSLVGQTDTQYF
15	TRBV18	.	CASSPTSGSTDTQYF
14	TRBV6-5	few	CASSYSTENTEAFF
14	TRBV28	.	CASSQYRGRYEQYF
14	TRBV4-1	.	CASSLGSGANVLTF
11	TRBV28	.	CASSFHRGAFF
14	TRBV19	.	CASSIGGGYQPQHF
15	TRBV11-2	.	CASSVRGSYTDTQYF
11	TRBV27	.	CASSSGAEAFF
13	TRBV29-1	.	CSVEGGRLAEAFF
15	TRBV11-1	.	CASSSQWVSGNTIYF
15	TRBV5-6	once	CASSADRGNTDTQYF
15	TRBV11-2	.	CASSRGTGSGETQYF
13	TRBV27	.	CASSESRVQPQHF
15	TRBV4-2	.	CASSQPPADRDGYTF
14	TRBV7-2	few	CASSQAGKNYEQYF
15	TRBV27	.	CASSLRGSGANVLTF
13	TRBV27	.	CASSSDGDNEQFF
13	TRBV6-5	.	CASRLLNTGELFF
16	TRBV5-6	.	CASSLIGRGMPYGYTF
13	TRBV27	.	CASSYGGNYGYTF
8	TRBV5-1	.	CASSVPTF
17	TRBV4-1	.	CASSQFTSGSRTGELFF
14	TRBV2	.	CASSPLQARAEAFF
12	TRBV5-1	.	CASSSTGFVQFF
15	TRBV27	.	CASSLEAGGYNEQFF